The T cell receptor beta chain under discussion was sequenced for a study of OX40 agonist ivuxolimab in advanced cancers. Details on this clone: The antigen remains undetermined.

The data were produced by immunoSEQ multiplex PCR, yet TCRdb's version contains in-frame clones alone and is incomplete. The sample has tens of thousands of clones; around 90% are singletons. Broader study findings: Expanded clones tended on average to be more numerous among CD8+ T cells than CD4+.

V lost 11 bases, J lost 1 base, and 17 bases lay in between. Germline lookup yields CDR1 SNHLY and CDR2 FYNNEI. The CDR3 runs 14 residues. Material: CD4+ or CD8+ T cells sorted from blood, obtained in a trial of the OX40 agonist ivuxolimab. The receptor was derived from an adult with an advanced solid tumor such as melanoma, head and neck, liver or kidney cancer. The chain joins TRBV2 to TRBJ1-1; tentative D call: TRBD1 (5 bases). The CDR3 coding sequence is TGTGCCGTTCCGGGGCCTGGGTCGAACACTGAAGCTTTCTTT. Translated: CAVPGPGSNTEAFF.